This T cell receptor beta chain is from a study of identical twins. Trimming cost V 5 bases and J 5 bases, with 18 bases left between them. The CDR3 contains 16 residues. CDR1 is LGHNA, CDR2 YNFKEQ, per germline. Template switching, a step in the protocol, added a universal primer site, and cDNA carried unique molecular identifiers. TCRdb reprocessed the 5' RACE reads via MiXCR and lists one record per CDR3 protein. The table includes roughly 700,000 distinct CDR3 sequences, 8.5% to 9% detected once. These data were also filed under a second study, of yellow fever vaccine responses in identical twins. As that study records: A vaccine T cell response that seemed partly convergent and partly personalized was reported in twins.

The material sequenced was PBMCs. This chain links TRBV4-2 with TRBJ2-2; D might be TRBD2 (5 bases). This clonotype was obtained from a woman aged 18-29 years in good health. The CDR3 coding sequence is TGTGCCAGCAGCGGAGTGGGGAGATGGGAGACCGGGGAGCTGTTTTTT. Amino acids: CASSGVGRWETGELFF.